Each of the 11 T cell receptor beta chains below was sequenced from the same sample in a study of post-analysis software for immune sequencing data. These TCRs are of unknown antigen specificity. The study's findings and limits: Patients used about 5 TRBV segments, including TRBV5-6, TRBV5-1 and TRBV20-1, more often than controls.

Included in the TCR beta cDNA libraries were unique molecular identifiers. TCRdb reanalysed the PCR reads using MiXCR and keeps one entry per CDR3 protein. The sample lists hundreds of thousands of distinct CDR3 sequences, roughly 30% occurring once. The material sequenced was blood. The origin of the receptors is a girl aged 5 to 17 with multiple sclerosis.

The chain recombines TRBV10-3 with TRBJ2-3; D is perhaps TRBD2 (6 bases). This CDR3 is 12 amino acids long. Germline lookup yields CDR1 ENHRY and CDR2 SYGVKD. V was trimmed by 6 bases and J by 2 bases, leaving 6 bases between them. Here the CDR3 reads CAIRRDTDTQYF. The CDR3 region has the DNA TGTGCCATCAGGCGGGACACAGATACGCAGTATTTT.

The chain couples TRBV5-1 to TRBJ1-1, with 11 nucleotides matching TRBD1. V trimming: 2 bases; J trimming: 0 bases; junction bases outside the gene matches: 3. The V gene's germline CDR1 is SGHRS and CDR2 YFSETQ. CDR3 length: 16 residues. The CDR3 is CASSFRTGGVNTEAFF. The CDR3 coding sequence is TGCGCCAGCAGCTTCCGGACAGGGGGCGTGAACACTGAAGCTTTCTTT.

The genes are TRBV9 and TRBJ2-1; TRBD2 matches at 9 bases. This CDR3 spans 16 amino acids. With 0 bases clipped from V and 4 bases from J, the junction kept 5 bases outside the gene matches. The germline V gene encodes CDR1 SGDLS and CDR2 YYNGEE. The CDR3 DNA follows: TGTGCCAGCAGCGTAGCCGGCGGGAGGGAATACAATGAGCAGTTCTTC. Amino acid sequence: CASSVAGGREYNEQFF.

The genes are TRBV7-2 and TRBJ1-1, with D unresolved. Per the germline V gene, CDR1 is SGHTA and CDR2 is FQGNSA. The V end lost 5 bases, the J end lost 4 bases, and 14 bases lay between the germline ends. This CDR3 comprises 14 residues. Written as DNA, the CDR3 is TGTGCCAGCAGCCCATGGACCGTCGGCACTGAAGCTTTCTTT. Its translation is CASSPWTVGTEAFF.

This clonotype came up a few times. The chain recombines TRBV2 with TRBJ1-1, with D uncertain. CDR3 size: 13 residues. Per germline, CDR1 SNHLY and CDR2 FYNNEI. Trimming took 5 bases from V and 8 from J, leaving 15 bases between them. The CDR3 coding sequence is TGTGCCAGCAGTCGCGCAGGAAATTCGGAAGCTTTCTTT. Protein product: CASSRAGNSEAFF.

The V gene is TRBV12-3 or TRBV12-4, the J gene TRBJ1-5; D not certain. V dropped 4 bases and J dropped 0 bases, with 10 bases sitting between them. This CDR3 spans 15 amino acids. The CDR3 spells CASSSGRNSNQPQHF. The CDR3 bases are TGTGCCAGCAGTTCCGGGCGGAATAGCAATCAGCCCCAGCATTTT.

The chain employs TRBV28 and TRBJ1-5; D not certain. CDR3 size: 15 residues. Germline V gene sequence: CDR1 MDHEN, CDR2 SYDVKM. V gave up 4 bases and J gave up 2 bases, with 12 bases separating them. The CDR3 loop reads CASSSPRVGNQPQHF. The CDR3 region has the DNA TGTGCCAGCAGTTCCCCTCGCGTAGGCAATCAGCCCCAGCATTTT.

For the CDR3, the DNA is TGTGCCAGCACCCCGGGACAGGGTTCCTACGAGCAGTACTTC. The encoded protein is CASTPGQGSYEQYF. The chain links TRBV11-2 to TRBJ2-7; 9 nucleotides agree with TRBD1. The length of the CDR3 is 14 residues. V dropped 7 bases and J dropped 1; count of bases not matched to a gene: 5. The germline V gene has CDR1 SGHAT and CDR2 FQNNGV.

The rearrangement uses TRBV29-1 and TRBJ2-5; D is ambiguous. This CDR3 spans 12 amino acids. Germline CDR1 is SQVTM and CDR2 is ANQGSEA. Between the trimmed V and J ends, which lost 1 base and 9 bases, there was a span of 12 bases. The CDR3 region has the DNA TGCAGCGTTGAAGGGACCTCTGGGCCCCAGTACTTC. The encoded protein is CSVEGTSGPQYF.

On this clonotype itself: Because the CDR3's place on the DNA is in doubt, the DNA is left out and the CDR3 is given as listed by TCRdb. This chain connects TRBV29-1 to TRBJ1-2; the D segment call TRBD1 is taken from the table without a DNA check. A total of 12 residues make up the CDR3, ends included. Germline CDR1 and CDR2: SQVTM and ANQGSEA. The CDR3 loop is CSVGGKDYGCTF.

The CDR3, as DNA: TGCAGACCAACCCCAACGACATACCGGGGAAAAAACGAGCAGTACTTC. It specifies CRPTPTTYRGKNEQYF. J is TRBJ2-7 and V is TRBV20-1, with D maybe TRBD2 (5 bases). Germline CDR1 reads DFQATT; CDR2 reads SNEGSKA (reference sequence). The CDR3 length is 16 residues.